This T cell receptor beta chain was sequenced during a study of blood T cell repertoires in COVID-19. Study in general: Collection of acute and convalescent COVID-19 samples took place in the United States, Italy and Spain.

Profiled with immunoSEQ multiplex PCR; TCRdb holds only in-frame clones, not every one. The sample contains hundreds of thousands of clones, approximately 78% of which appear only once. The participants were between 18 and 89 years old and came from under 25 US areas. Participant-given clinical history determined each cohort assignment. A PCR-confirmed or clinician-diagnosed COVID-19 case had contacted exposed participants within 2 weeks of entry. The receptor was isolated from a man aged 40-55 years who had been exposed to COVID-19. Sequenced input: PBMCs or T cells enriched from blood (not recorded which).

CDR3 DNA sequence: TGTGCCAGCAGTTACTCCTCAGGGGCTGGGGCCAACGTCCTGACTTTC. Translation gives CASSYSSGAGANVLTF. The chain is built from TRBV6-5 and TRBJ2-6; a possible D gene is TRBD1 (6 bases). CDR1 and CDR2 (germline): MNHEY, SVGAGI. V lost 0 bases and J 2 bases, leaving 8 bases between the germline ends. The CDR3 totals 16 residues.